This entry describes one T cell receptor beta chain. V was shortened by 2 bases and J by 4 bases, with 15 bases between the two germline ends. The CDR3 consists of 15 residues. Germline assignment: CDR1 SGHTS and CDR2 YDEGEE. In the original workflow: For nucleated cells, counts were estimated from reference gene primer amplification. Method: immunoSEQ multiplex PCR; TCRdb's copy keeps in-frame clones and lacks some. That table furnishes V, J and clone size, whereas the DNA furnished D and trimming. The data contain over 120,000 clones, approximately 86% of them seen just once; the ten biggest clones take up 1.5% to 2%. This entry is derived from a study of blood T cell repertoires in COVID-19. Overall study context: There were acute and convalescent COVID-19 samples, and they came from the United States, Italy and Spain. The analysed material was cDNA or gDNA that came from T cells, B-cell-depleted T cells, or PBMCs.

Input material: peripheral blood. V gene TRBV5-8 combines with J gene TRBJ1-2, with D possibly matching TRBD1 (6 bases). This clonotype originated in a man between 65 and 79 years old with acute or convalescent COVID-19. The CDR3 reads CASSLLSGEGYGYTF. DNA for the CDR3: TGTGCCAGCAGCTTATTATCAGGGGAGGGCTATGGCTACACCTTC. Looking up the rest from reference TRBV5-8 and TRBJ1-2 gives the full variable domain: EAGVTQSPTHLIKTRGQQATLRCSPISGHTSVYWYQQALGLGLQFLLWYDEGEERNRGNFPPRFSGRQFPNYSSELNVNALELEDSALYLCASSLLSGEGYGYTFGSGTRLTVV.